This T cell receptor beta chain is from a study of T cell repertoires in cytomegalovirus infection. Across the study: Recently identified HLA-C-restricted and well-studied HLA-B-restricted CMV epitopes were used. General study points: Cumulated frequencies of public TCR beta families served to identify carriers of CMV plus the relevant HLA. The ex vivo response was dominated by HLA-C-restricted CMV-specific TCR beta clonotypes.

This clonotype turned up a few times. The antigen is undetermined. TCRdb re-called the reads with MiXCR, one entry per CDR3 protein. The repertoire holds approximately 110,000 distinct CDR3 sequences, with approximately 30% as singletons. The receptor comes from a human donor in good health (CMV status not recorded). Some clones in this sample may be carry-over from other donors' samples. This specimen consisted of CD8+ T cells from cultured PBMCs, obtained from culture after CMV antigen stimulation.

The CDR3 DNA reads TGTGCCAGCAGCTTAGCGGGCAGTGAAGCTTTCTTT. This gives the protein CASSLAGSEAFF. The V gene is TRBV7-6, the J gene TRBJ1-1, with no clear D. There are 12 residues in the CDR3. Trimming cost V 0 bases and J 7 bases, with 6 bases left between them. CDR1 SGHVS and CDR2 FNYEAQ come from the germline V gene.